The TCR beta chain under discussion was sequenced for a study of blood T cell repertoires in COVID-19. As handled by the study authors: Amplification of reference gene primers provided the estimated nucleated cell counts. Data came from immunoSEQ multiplex PCR; TCRdb stores just in-frame clones and leaves some out. V, J and clone size are taken as reported in that table, and D and trimming were inferred from the DNA itself. The sample lists 150,000 to 200,000 clones, 76% seen once, with less than 20% in the top ten. The germline V gene encodes CDR1 WSHSY and CDR2 SAAADI. Trimming pared 5 bases from V and 0 bases from J, leaving 14 bases between. CDR3 length equals 15 residues.

Sequences were obtained from PBMCs or T cells enriched from blood (not recorded which). The source of this sequence is a woman between 50 and 59 years old with acute COVID-19. The chain carries TRBV10-2 and TRBJ2-7; maybe TRBD1 (8 bases). CDR3 in amino acids: CASSTGGASSYEQYV. The CDR3 DNA reads TGCGCCAGCAGTACAGGGGGGGCCAGCTCCTACGAGCAGTACGTC.